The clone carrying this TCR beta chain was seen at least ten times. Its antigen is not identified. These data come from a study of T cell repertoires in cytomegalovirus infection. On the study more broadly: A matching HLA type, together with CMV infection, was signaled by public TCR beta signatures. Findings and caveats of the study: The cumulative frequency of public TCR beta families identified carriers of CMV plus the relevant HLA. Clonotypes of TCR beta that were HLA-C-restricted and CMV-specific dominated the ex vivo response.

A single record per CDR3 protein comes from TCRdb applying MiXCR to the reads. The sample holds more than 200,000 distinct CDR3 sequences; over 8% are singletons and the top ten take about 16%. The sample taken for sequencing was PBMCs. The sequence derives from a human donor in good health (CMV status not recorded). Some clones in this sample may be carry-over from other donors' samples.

In nucleotides, the CDR3 is TGTGCCAGCAGCTCCCTGGGGAACACTGAAGCTTTCTTT. Amino acids: CASSSLGNTEAFF. The chain is built from TRBV7-2 and TRBJ1-1; D is ambiguous. CDR1 and CDR2 from the germline V gene are SGHTA and FQGNSA. Trimming left V 4 bases short and J 1 base short, with 7 bases between. This CDR3 has 13 residues.